A selection of T cell receptor beta chains follows, all from one sample in a study of blood T cell repertoires in COVID-19. Produced via immunoSEQ multiplex PCR; TCRdb's table is partial and in-frame only. The sample shows around 100,000 clones, around 81% of them seen only once. The specimen sequenced was peripheral blood. Receptors originate from a man aged 45-65 years with active or convalescent COVID-19. The CDR3 runs from the conserved cysteine through the conserved F or W. D genes are given only for firm matches.

v_call,j_call,d_call,cdr3_aa,cdr3_nt
TRBV2,TRBJ2-5,.,CASSVDSAKQNPHRWTQYF,TGTGCCAGCAGTGTAGACTCTGCGAAACAAAATCCCCACCGGTGGACCCAGTACTTC
TRBV2,TRBJ1-1,.,CASSDQENTEAFF,TGTGCCAGCAGTGATCAGGAGAACACTGAAGCTTTCTTT
TRBV19,TRBJ2-7,TRBD1,CASRTTGTETYEQYF,TGTGCCAGTAGGACTACCGGGACAGAGACCTACGAGCAGTACTTC
TRBV19,TRBJ2-2,.,CASSIITPGSTGELFF,TGTGCCAGTAGTATAATTACTCCTGGGAGCACCGGGGAGCTGTTTTTT
TRBV15,TRBJ2-5,.,CATSRVEGTQYF,TGTGCCACCAGCAGAGTCGAGGGGACCCAGTACTTC
TRBV28,TRBJ2-3,.,CASSLTGVRSDTQYF,TGTGCCAGCAGTTTAACCGGGGTCAGGTCAGATACGCAGTATTTT
TRBV29-1,TRBJ2-4,TRBD1,CSGGTGKNIQYF,TGCAGCGGCGGGACAGGGAAAAACATTCAGTACTTC
TRBV11-3,TRBJ1-1,TRBD1,CASSLETGNLIVTEAFF,TGTGCCAGCAGCTTAGAGACAGGGAACCTAATTGTCACTGAAGCTTTCTTT
TRBV24-1,TRBJ2-1,TRBD1,CATSDPTGQGVDEQFF,TGTGCCACCAGTGATCCCACGGGACAGGGGGTCGATGAGCAGTTCTTC
TRBV5-6,TRBJ2-3,TRBD2,CASSLTSGRARTDTQYF,TGTGCCAGCAGCTTGACTAGCGGGAGGGCCCGCACAGATACGCAGTATTTT